The present TCR beta chain was sequenced within a study of shared clonotypes between healthy human individuals. Only CD45RO-negative cells positively selected for CCR7 counted as naive CD8 cells, so terminally differentiated effector memory CD45RA+ cells were excluded. The CDR3 contains 16 residues. In germline, CDR1 is SGHVS, CDR2 FNYEAQ. The germline V and J ends were trimmed by 5 bases and 9 bases, with 23 bases remaining between them. Clones were sequenced by immunoSEQ multiplex PCR, and TCRdb holds only the in-frame ones, with some missing. This sample has about 550,000 clones, with nearly 97% found just once.

The receptor comes from a young woman in good health. V usage is TRBV7-6 and J usage is TRBJ2-1; D might be TRBD2 (7 bases). What was sequenced was naive CD8+ T cells sorted from blood. This CDR3 is CASSPPSGGPEGEQFF. The CDR3 nucleotides are TGTGCCAGCAGCCCACCCTCCGGGGGGCCGGAGGGTGAGCAGTTCTTC.